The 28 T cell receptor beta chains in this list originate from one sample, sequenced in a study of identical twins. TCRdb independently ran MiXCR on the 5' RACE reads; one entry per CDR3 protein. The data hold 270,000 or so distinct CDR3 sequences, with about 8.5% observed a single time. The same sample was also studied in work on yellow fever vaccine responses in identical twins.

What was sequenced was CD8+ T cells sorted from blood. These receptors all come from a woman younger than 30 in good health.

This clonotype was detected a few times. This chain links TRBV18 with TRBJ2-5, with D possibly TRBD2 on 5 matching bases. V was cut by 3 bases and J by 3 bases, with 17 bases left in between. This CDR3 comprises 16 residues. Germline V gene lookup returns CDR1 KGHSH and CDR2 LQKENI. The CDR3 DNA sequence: TGTGCCAGCTCACCCCTTACCCGGGAAACGGAAGAGACCCAGTACTTC. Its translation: CASSPLTRETEETQYF.

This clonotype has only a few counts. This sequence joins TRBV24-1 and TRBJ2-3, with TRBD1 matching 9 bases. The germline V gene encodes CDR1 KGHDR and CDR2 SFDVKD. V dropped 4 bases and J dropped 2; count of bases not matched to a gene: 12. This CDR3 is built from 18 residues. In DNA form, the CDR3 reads TGTGCCACCAGTGACAGTCCCGGGACAGGGTTTCTCACAGATACGCAGTATTTT. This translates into CATSDSPGTGFLTDTQYF.

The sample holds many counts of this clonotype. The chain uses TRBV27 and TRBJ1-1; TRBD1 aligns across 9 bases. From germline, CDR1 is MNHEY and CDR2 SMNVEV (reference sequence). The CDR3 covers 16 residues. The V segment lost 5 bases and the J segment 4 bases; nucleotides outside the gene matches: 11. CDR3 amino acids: CASSTRDREVGTEAFF. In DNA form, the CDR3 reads TGTGCCAGCAGTACCCGGGACAGGGAGGTGGGCACTGAAGCTTTCTTT.

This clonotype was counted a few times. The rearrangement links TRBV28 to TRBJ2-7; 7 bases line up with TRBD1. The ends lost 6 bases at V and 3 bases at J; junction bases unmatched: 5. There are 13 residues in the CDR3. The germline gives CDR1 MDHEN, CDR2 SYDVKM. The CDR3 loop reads CASRSDRDYEQYF. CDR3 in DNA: TGTGCCAGCAGGTCCGACAGGGACTACGAGCAGTACTTC.

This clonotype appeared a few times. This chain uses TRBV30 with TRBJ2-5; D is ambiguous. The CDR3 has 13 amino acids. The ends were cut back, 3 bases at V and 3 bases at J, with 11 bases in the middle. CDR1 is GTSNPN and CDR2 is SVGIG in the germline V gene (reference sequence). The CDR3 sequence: CAWSPIAEETQYF. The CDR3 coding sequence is TGTGCCTGGAGCCCCATAGCTGAAGAGACCCAGTACTTC.

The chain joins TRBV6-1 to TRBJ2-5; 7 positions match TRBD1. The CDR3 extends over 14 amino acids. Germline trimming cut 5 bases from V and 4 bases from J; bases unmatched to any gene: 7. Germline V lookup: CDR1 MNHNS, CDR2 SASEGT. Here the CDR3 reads CASSQGVFSETQYF. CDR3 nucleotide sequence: TGTGCCAGCAGTCAGGGGGTGTTCTCAGAGACCCAGTACTTC.

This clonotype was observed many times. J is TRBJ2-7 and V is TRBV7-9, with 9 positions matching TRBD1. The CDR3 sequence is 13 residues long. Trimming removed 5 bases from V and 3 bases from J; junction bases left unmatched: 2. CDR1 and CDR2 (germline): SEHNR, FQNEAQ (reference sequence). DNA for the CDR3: TGTGCCAGCAGCCCGACAGGGGGCTACGAGCAGTACTTC. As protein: CASSPTGGYEQYF. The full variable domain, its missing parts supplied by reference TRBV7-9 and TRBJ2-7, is DTGVSQNPRHKITKRGQNVTFRCDPISEHNRLYWYRQTLGQGPEFLTYFQNEAQLEKSRLLSDRFSAERPKGSFSTLEIQRTEQGDSAMYLCASSPTGGYEQYFGPGTRLTVT.

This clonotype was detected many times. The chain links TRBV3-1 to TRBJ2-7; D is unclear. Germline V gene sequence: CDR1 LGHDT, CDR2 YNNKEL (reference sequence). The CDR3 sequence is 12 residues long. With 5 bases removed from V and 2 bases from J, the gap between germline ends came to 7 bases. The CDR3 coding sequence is TGTGCCAGCAGCGAGCTTCCCTACGAGCAGTACTTC. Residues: CASSELPYEQYF.

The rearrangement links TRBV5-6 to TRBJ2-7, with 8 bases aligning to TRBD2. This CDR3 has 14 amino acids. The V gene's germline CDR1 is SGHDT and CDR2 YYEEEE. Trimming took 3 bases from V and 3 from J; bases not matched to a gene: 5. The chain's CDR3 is CASSSGTRNYEQYF. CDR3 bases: TGTGCCAGCAGCTCCGGGACTAGAAACTACGAGCAGTACTTC.

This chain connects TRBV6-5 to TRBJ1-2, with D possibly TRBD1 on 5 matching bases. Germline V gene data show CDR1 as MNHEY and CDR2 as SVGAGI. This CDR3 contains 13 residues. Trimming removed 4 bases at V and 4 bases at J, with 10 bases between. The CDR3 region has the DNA TGTGCCAGCAGTTCCGGGACTATCTATGGCTACACCTTC. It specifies CASSSGTIYGYTF.

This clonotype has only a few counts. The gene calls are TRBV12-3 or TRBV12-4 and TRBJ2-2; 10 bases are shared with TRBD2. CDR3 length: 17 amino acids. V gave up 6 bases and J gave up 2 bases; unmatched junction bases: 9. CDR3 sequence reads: CASRKPGLADNTGELFF. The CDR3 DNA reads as TGTGCCAGCAGGAAACCCGGACTAGCGGATAACACCGGGGAGCTGTTTTTT.

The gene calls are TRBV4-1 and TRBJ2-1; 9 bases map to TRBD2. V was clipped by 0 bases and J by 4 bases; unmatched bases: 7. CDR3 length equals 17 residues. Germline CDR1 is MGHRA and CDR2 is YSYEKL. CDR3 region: CASSQEGTSGSYNEQFF. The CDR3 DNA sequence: TGCGCCAGCAGCCAAGAGGGAACTAGCGGGTCTTACAATGAGCAGTTCTTC.

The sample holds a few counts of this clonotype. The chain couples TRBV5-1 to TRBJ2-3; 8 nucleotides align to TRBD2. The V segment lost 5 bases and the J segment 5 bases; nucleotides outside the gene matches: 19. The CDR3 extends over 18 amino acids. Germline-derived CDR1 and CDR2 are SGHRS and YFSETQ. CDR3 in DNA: TGCGCCAGCAGGCCCGCCATGTCACAGCGGGGGCCGGGAGATACGCAGTATTTT. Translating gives CASRPAMSQRGPGDTQYF.

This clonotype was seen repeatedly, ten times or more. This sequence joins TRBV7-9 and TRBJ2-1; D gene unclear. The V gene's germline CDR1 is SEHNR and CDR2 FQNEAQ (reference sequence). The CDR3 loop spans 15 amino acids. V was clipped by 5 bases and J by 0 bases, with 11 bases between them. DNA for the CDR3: TGTGCCAGCAGCAAGTCCCCGAGCTCCTACAATGAGCAGTTCTTC. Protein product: CASSKSPSSYNEQFF.

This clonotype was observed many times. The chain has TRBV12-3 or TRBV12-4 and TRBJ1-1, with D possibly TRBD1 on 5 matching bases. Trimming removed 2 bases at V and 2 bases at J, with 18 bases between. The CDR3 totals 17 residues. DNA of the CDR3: TGTGCCAGCAGTTTACTCCTTTCCGGGACGGCTAACACTGAAGCTTTCTTT. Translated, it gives CASSLLLSGTANTEAFF.

In DNA form, the CDR3 reads TGTGCCAGCAGTGATAGACTCACAGATACGCAGTATTTT. It codes for CASSDRLTDTQYF. The chain uses TRBV6-4 and TRBJ2-3; D is unresolved. Germline loops: CDR1 MRHNA, CDR2 SNTAGT. The CDR3 sequence is 13 residues long. Deletions cut 3 bases from V and 2 bases from J, with 6 bases between.

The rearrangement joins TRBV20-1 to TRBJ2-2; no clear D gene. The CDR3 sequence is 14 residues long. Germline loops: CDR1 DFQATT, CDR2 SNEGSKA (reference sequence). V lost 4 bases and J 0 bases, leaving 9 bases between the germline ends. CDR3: CSAIDFANTGELFF. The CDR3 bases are TGCAGTGCTATAGACTTCGCGAACACCGGGGAGCTGTTTTTT.

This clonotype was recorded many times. In DNA, the CDR3 is TGTGCCAGCAGCGGGACAGGGGAAGGTGAAGCTTTCTTT. This encodes CASSGTGEGEAFF. V is TRBV12-3 or TRBV12-4 and J is TRBJ1-1; 10 bases fit TRBD1. This CDR3 contains 13 residues. With 6 bases clipped from V and 7 bases from J, the junction kept 5 bases outside the gene matches.

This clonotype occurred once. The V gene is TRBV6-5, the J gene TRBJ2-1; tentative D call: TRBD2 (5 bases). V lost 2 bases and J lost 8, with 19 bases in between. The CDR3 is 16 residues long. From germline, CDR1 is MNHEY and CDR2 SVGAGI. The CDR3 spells CASSYEVGRGWDEQFF. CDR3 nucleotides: TGTGCCAGCAGTTACGAAGTAGGCCGGGGATGGGATGAGCAGTTCTTC.

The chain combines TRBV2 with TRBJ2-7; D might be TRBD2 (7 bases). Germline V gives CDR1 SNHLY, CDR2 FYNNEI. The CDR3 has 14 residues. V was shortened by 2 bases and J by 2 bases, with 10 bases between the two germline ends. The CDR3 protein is CASSEWGGPYEQYF. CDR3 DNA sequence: TGTGCCAGCAGTGAATGGGGGGGGCCCTACGAGCAGTACTTC.

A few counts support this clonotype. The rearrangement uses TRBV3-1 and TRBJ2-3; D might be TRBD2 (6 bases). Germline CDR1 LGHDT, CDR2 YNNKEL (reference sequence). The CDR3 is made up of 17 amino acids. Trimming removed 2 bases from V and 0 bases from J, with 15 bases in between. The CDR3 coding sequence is TGTGCCAGCAGCCAACACACTGGGACTCTAAGCACAGATACGCAGTATTTT. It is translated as CASSQHTGTLSTDTQYF.

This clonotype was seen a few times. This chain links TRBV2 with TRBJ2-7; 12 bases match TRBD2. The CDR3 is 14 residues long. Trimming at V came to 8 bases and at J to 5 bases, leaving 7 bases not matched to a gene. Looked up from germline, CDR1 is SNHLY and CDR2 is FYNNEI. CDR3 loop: CASGGLAGLDEQYF. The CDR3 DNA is TGTGCCAGCGGTGGACTAGCGGGATTGGACGAGCAGTACTTC.

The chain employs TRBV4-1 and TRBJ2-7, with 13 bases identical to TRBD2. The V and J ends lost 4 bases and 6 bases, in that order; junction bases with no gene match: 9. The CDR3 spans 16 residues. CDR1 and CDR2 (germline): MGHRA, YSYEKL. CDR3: CASSLDPGLAGVEQYF. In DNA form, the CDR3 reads TGCGCCAGCAGCCTCGACCCCGGACTAGCGGGAGTCGAGCAGTACTTC.

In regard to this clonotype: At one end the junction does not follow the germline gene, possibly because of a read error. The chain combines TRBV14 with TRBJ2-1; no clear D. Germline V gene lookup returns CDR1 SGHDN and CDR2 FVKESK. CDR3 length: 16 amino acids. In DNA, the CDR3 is TGTGTCAGCAGCCAAGCAGTCGGACCATACTACAATGAGCAGTTCTTC. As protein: CVSSQAVGPYYNEQFF.

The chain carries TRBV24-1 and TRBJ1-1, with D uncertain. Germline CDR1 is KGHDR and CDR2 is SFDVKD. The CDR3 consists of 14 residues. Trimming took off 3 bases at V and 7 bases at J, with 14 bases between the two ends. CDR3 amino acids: CATSDPGRQFEAFF. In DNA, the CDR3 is TGTGCCACCAGTGATCCCGGACGCCAATTTGAAGCTTTCTTT.

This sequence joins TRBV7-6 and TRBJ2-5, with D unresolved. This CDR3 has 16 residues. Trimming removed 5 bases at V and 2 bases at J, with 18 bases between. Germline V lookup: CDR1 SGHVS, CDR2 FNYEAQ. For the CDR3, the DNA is TGTGCCAGCAGCCTACGACTGCCTAAAGGGCAAGAGACCCAGTACTTC. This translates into CASSLRLPKGQETQYF. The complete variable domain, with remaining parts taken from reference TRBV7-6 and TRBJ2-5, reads GAGVSQSPRYKVTKRGQDVALRCDPISGHVSLYWYRQALGQGPEFLTYFNYEAQQDKSGLPNDRFSAERPEGSISTLTIQRTEQRDSAMYRCASSLRLPKGQETQYFGPGTRLLVL.

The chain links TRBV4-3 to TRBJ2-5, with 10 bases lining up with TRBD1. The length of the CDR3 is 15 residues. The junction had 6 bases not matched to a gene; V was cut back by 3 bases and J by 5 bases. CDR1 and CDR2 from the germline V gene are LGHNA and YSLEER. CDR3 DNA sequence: TGCGCCAGCAGCCAGGGGACAGGGGCTAAGGAGACCCAGTACTTC. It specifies CASSQGTGAKETQYF.

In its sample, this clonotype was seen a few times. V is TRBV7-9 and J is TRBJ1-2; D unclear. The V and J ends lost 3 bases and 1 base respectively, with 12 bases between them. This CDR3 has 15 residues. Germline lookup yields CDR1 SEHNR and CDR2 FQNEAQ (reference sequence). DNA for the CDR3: TGTGCCAGCAGCTTTGAAGAGAGAATTAACTATGGCTACACCTTC. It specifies CASSFEERINYGYTF.